These 8 T cell receptor beta chains share one sample of origin, sequenced in a study of neurological immune-mediated disorders. MiXCR, run by TCRdb on the 5' RACE reads, gives a single entry per CDR3 protein. The table has tens of thousands of distinct CDR3 sequences, under 5% seen once. Sequencing was performed on CD4+ T cells from blood. The source of these receptors is a woman between 35 and 50 years old with multiple sclerosis.

This clonotype was seen repeatedly, ten times or more. The V gene is TRBV10-3, the J gene TRBJ1-3; possible D gene TRBD1, 6 bases. Trimming took off 3 bases at V and 1 base at J, with 7 bases between the two ends. The CDR3 loop spans 14 amino acids. The germline gives CDR1 ENHRY, CDR2 SYGVKD. The CDR3 spells CAISEGGSGNTIYF. As DNA, the CDR3 is TGTGCCATCAGTGAAGGGGGGTCTGGAAACACCATATATTTT.

This clonotype has at least ten counts. The rearrangement joins TRBV25-1 to TRBJ1-2; 7 bases align to TRBD1. CDR3 length: 13 amino acids. Germline V gene lookup returns CDR1 MGHDK and CDR2 SYGVNS. Trimming cost V 4 bases and J 4 bases; bases outside gene matches: 3. CDR3 region: CASSAGQTYGYTF. DNA for the CDR3: TGTGCCAGCAGTGCGGGACAGACCTATGGCTACACCTTC.

This clonotype was counted ten times or more. In nucleotides, the CDR3 is TGTGCCAGCAGCTCCCCCTATAGCGGGGGGGCAAGCTCCTACAATGAGCAGTTCTTC. Translated, it gives CASSSPYSGGASSYNEQFF. This chain joins TRBV7-9 and TRBJ2-1; TRBD2 matches 11 bases. The CDR3 runs to 19 residues. The junction had 11 bases not matched to a gene; V was cut back by 4 bases and J by 0 bases. Germline values: CDR1 SEHNR, CDR2 FQNEAQ (reference sequence). The full variable domain, with the rest looked up from reference TRBV7-9 and TRBJ2-1, is DTGVSQNPRHKITKRGQNVTFRCDPISEHNRLYWYRQTLGQGPEFLTYFQNEAQLEKSRLLSDRFSAERPKGSFSTLEIQRTEQGDSAMYLCASSSPYSGGASSYNEQFFGPGTRLTVL.

This clonotype was counted many times. This chain joins TRBV9 and TRBJ2-7; TRBD1 or TRBD2 may be the D gene (7 bases each). V lost 4 bases and J lost 1, with 15 bases in between. The CDR3 totals 15 residues. CDR1 and CDR2 (germline): SGDLS, YYNGEE. This CDR3 is CASSPQGEGSYEQYF. CDR3 coding DNA: TGTGCCAGCAGCCCCCAGGGGGAGGGTTCCTACGAGCAGTACTTC.

This clonotype appeared many times. J is TRBJ1-2 and V is TRBV7-2; D uncertain. V dropped 6 bases and J dropped 2 bases, with 10 bases sitting between them. CDR1 and CDR2 (germline): SGHTA, FQGNSA. The CDR3 has 13 residues. The CDR3 DNA sequence: TGTGCCAGCAGTTACGACACGAACTATGGCTACACCTTC. It specifies CASSYDTNYGYTF. Drawing the rest from reference TRBV7-2 and TRBJ1-2, the complete variable domain is GAGVSQSPSNKVTEKGKDVELRCDPISGHTALYWYRQSLGQGLEFLIYFQGNSAPDKSGLPSDRFSAERTGGSVSTLTIQRTQQEDSAVYLCASSYDTNYGYTFGSGTRLTVV.

Ten or more counts support this clonotype. The J gene is TRBJ2-3, the V gene TRBV5-1; perhaps TRBD2 as D (6 bases). The CDR3 runs 15 residues. CDR1 SGHRS and CDR2 YFSETQ come from the germline V gene. Trimming pared 1 base from V and 6 bases from J, leaving 15 bases between. This chain's CDR3 is CASSLTAGKSDTQYF. In DNA, the CDR3 is TGCGCCAGCAGCTTGACGGCGGGGAAATCGGATACGCAGTATTTT. The complete variable domain, with remaining parts taken from reference TRBV5-1 and TRBJ2-3, reads KAGVTQTPRYLIKTRGQQVTLSCSPISGHRSVSWYQQTPGQGLQFLFEYFSETQRNKGNFPGRFSGRQFSNSRSEMNVSTLELGDSALYLCASSLTAGKSDTQYFGPGTRLTVL.

This clonotype was seen many times. The V call is TRBV3-1, the J call TRBJ1-2; D not resolved. Trimming took 4 bases from V and 2 from J, leaving 11 bases between them. The CDR3 covers 14 residues. From germline, CDR1 is LGHDT and CDR2 YNNKEL (reference sequence). The chain's CDR3 is CASSPGGLNYGYTF. The CDR3 DNA reads as TGTGCCAGCAGCCCTGGAGGGCTAAACTATGGCTACACCTTC.

The chain recombines TRBV20-1 with TRBJ2-1; TRBD2 matches at 8 bases. The CDR3 is 12 amino acids. Germline V gene lookup returns CDR1 DFQATT and CDR2 SNEGSKA (reference sequence). V shed 7 bases and J 10 bases; nucleotides not matched to a gene: 9. The CDR3 coding sequence is TGCAGTGGACGGCGGGGGGCTGGGGAGCAGTTCTTC. As protein: CSGRRGAGEQFF.